The rows below give T cell receptor beta chains drawn from one sample of a study of blood T cell repertoires in COVID-19. Data came from immunoSEQ multiplex PCR; TCRdb stores just in-frame clones and leaves some out. The sample lists over 100,000 clones, 75% to 95% seen once, with 4.2% in the top ten. Source material: peripheral blood. These receptors were obtained from a man aged 18 to 35 with acute or convalescent COVID-19. Both conserved end residues are part of each CDR3.

V: TRBV3-1/TRBV3-2; CDR3: CASSPHRPSGTNEQFF
V: TRBV5-1; CDR3: CASSLGLARNTGELFF
V: TRBV27; CDR3: CASTRSGLPSYNEQFF
V: TRBV3-1/TRBV3-2; CDR3: CASSHDSSGSTSNEQFF
V: TRBV3-1/TRBV3-2; CDR3: CASSQDGSGRSNTEAFF
V: TRBV6-5; CDR3: CASSWGLGSYEQYF
V: TRBV29-1; CDR3: CSRTVSNQPQHF
V: TRBV5-4; CDR3: CASSLGQARGGYTF
V: TRBV4-1; CDR3: CASSPPGALNTEAFF
V: TRBV19; CDR3: CASSTRGNTIYF
V: TRBV5-1; CDR3: CASSLRLAGVSSYNEQFF
V: TRBV5-1; CDR3: CASSLDAEPLHF
V: TRBV29-1; CDR3: CSVVSGGNYGYTF
V: TRBV7-7; CDR3: CASRLDSGTRSGELFF
V: TRBV6-5; CDR3: CASSYRRGRNQPQHF
V: TRBV2; CDR3: CASRGGRSYGYTF
V: TRBV9; CDR3: CASSVQGRTNEKLFF
V: TRBV24-1; CDR3: CATSDKGEGQPQHF
V: TRBV27; CDR3: CASSLVGGMNEQFF
V: TRBV10-3; CDR3: CAISEGAGGGNQPQHF
V: TRBV13; CDR3: CASSSRGSGANVLTF
V: TRBV11-2; CDR3: CASSSTLLAGGGTDTQYF
V: TRBV5-1; CDR3: CASSFGTSGSYEQYF
V: TRBV14; CDR3: CASSQRTGYNYGYTF
V: TRBV29-1; CDR3: CSVDDSNGYTF
V: TRBV18; CDR3: CASSPREAGRSGNTIYF
V: TRBV18; CDR3: CASSPPQGYEQYF
V: TRBV5-1; CDR3: CASVGTVDEQFF
V: TRBV11-2; CDR3: CASSPPGLAVQFF
V: TRBV30; CDR3: CAWSSTTGAGGIDAEAFF
V: TRBV20-1; CDR3: CSAIAKNIQYF
V: TRBV12-5; CDR3: CASGSGQATGQPQHF
V: TRBV18; CDR3: CASSNGQDTEAFF
V: TRBV11-2; CDR3: CASSLVPTSGGHNEQFF
V: TRBV2; CDR3: CASNSGGADETQYF
V: TRBV6-5; CDR3: CASSYSRGHGYTF
V: TRBV11-2; CDR3: CASSPIGDMGEQYF
V: TRBV4-2; CDR3: CASSSGQGMNTEAFF
V: TRBV28; CDR3: CASTFKQANSPLHF
V: TRBV7-9; CDR3: CASKGQPSYEQYF
V: TRBV10-3; CDR3: CAISDREGAGNQPQHF
V: TRBV24-1; CDR3: CATSDPSGQGAKKGYYGFYNEQFF
V: TRBV10-3; CDR3: CASHRGTDTEAFF
V: TRBV6-1; CDR3: CASSEYPYGYTF
V: TRBV24-1; CDR3: CATSEGATSTDTQYF